This TCR beta chain was observed in a study of cytomegalovirus exposure and HLA in healthy donors. Study results and caveats: Most of the TCR beta V segments (in an earlier analysis) were productive either about 87% or about 30% of the time. Of the V segments, some could not be distinguished, including TRBV6-2 and TRBV6-3, and were excluded. CMV antigen specificity was confirmed in vitro for three CMV-associated chains. After further analysis at a later stage, 16,951 TCR beta sequences were associated with HLA alleles at 0.05 false discovery rate.

Germline trimming cut 4 bases from V and 4 bases from J; bases unmatched to any gene: 14. Per germline, CDR1 SGHRS and CDR2 YFSETQ. The CDR3 sequence is 16 residues long. Researchers ran the PCR with 60 Vbeta and 13 Jbeta primers. Sequencing was performed with immunoSEQ multiplex PCR; in TCRdb, only in-frame clones are kept and a portion is missing. Of 150,000 to 200,000 clones in the sample, 73% were seen once. A word on this clone: No antigen is known for it.

This sequence was found in a woman aged 18-29 years in good health and CMV-seropositive. The sample was PBMCs. The chain joins TRBV5-1 to TRBJ2-7, with TRBD1 matching 7 bases. CDR3 coding DNA: TGCGCCAGCAGCCCTGGACAGGTAATGGGCCTATACGAGCAGTACTTC. It yields the protein CASSPGQVMGLYEQYF.